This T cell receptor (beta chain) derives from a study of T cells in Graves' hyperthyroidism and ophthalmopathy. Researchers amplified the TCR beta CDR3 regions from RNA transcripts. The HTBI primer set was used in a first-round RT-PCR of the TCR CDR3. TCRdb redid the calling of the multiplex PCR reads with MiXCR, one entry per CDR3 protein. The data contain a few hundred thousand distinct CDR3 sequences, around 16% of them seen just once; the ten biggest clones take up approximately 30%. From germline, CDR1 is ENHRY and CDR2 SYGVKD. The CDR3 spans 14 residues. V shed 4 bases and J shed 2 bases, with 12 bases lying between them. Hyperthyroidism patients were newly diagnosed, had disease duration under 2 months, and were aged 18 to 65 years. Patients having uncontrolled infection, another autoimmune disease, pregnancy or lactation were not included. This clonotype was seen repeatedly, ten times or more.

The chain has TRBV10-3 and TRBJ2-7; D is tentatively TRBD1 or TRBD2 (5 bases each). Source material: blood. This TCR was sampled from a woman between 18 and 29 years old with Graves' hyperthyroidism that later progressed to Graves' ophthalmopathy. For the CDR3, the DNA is TGTGCCATCAGTGGTGAGGGGACCGCCTACGAGCAGTACTTC. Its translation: CAISGEGTAYEQYF.